The clone carrying this TCR beta chain was found once. At one of its ends the junction is not consistent with the germline gene, which may arise from a read error. This sample is drawn from a study of radiotherapy plus CTLA-4 blockade in lung cancer. Across the whole study: Patients showed objective responses in under 20% of cases and disease control in about 30%.

TCRdb keeps only in-frame clones here, not all; method: immunoSEQ multiplex PCR. The sample carries tens of thousands of clones, around 80% recorded once. This CDR3 is built from 13 residues. Germline V gene sequence: CDR1 SGHTA, CDR2 FQGNSA. This clonotype was sampled from a human donor with non-small cell lung cancer who had a complete response to radiotherapy plus ipilimumab. The input for sequencing was peripheral blood, taken from a patient treated with radiotherapy plus ipilimumab. This chain connects TRBV7-2 to TRBJ1-5, with no clear D. CDR3 bases: TGTGCCAGCGGCTTCGAAAGGAATCAGCCCCAGCATTTT. Its protein product is CASGFERNQPQHF. Full variable domain (rest looked up from reference TRBV7-2 and TRBJ1-5): GAGVSQSPSNKVTEKGKDVELRCDPISGHTALYWYRQSLGQGLEFLIYFQGNSAPDKSGLPSDRFSAERTGGSVSTLTIQRTQQEDSAVYLCASGFERNQPQHFGDGTRLSIL.